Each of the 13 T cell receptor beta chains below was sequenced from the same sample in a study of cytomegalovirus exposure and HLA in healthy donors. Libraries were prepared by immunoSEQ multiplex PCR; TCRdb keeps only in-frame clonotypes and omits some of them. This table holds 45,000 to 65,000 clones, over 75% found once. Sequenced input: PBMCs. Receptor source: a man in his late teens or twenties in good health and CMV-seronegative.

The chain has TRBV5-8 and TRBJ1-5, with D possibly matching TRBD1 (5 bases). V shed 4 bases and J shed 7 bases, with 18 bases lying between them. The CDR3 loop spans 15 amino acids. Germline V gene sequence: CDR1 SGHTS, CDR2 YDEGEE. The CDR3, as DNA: TGTGCCAGCAGCATACACCAGGGCTACAACCAGCCCCAGCATTTT. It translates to CASSIHQGYNQPQHF. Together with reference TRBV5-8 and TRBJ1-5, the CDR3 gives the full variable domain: EAGVTQSPTHLIKTRGQQATLRCSPISGHTSVYWYQQALGLGLQFLLWYDEGEERNRGNFPPRFSGRQFPNYSSELNVNALELEDSALYLCASSIHQGYNQPQHFGDGTRLSIL.

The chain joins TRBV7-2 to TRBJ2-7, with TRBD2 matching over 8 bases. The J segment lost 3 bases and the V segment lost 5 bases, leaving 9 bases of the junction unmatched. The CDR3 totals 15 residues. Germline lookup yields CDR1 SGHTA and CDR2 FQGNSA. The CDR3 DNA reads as TGTGCCAGCAGCCCAGGGCGCGGGGGGAGCTACGAGCAGTACTTC. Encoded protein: CASSPGRGGSYEQYF.

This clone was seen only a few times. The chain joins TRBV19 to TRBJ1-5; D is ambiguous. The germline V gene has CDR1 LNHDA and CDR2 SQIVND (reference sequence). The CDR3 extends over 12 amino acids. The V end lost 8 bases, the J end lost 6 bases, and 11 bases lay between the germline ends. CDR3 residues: CASAHRGQPQHF. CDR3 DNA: TGTGCCAGTGCCCACCGAGGTCAGCCCCAGCATTTT.

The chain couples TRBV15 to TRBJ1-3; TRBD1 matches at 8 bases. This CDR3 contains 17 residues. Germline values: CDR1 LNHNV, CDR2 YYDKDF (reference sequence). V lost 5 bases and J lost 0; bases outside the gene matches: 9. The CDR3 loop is CATSPRTGYYSGNTIYF. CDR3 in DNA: TGTGCCACCAGCCCGCGGACAGGGTACTACTCTGGAAACACCATATATTTT.

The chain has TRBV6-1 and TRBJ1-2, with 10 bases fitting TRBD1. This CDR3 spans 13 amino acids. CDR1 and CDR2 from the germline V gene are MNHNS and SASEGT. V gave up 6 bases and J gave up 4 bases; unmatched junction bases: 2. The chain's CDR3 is CASRDRGPYGYTF. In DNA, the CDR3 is TGTGCCAGCAGAGACAGGGGGCCCTATGGCTACACCTTC.

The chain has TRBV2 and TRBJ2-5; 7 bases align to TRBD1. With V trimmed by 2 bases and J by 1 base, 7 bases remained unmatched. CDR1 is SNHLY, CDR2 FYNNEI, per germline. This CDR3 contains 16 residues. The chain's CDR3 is CASSELSDRVQETQYF. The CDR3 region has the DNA TGTGCCAGCAGTGAATTAAGCGACAGGGTCCAAGAGACCCAGTACTTC.

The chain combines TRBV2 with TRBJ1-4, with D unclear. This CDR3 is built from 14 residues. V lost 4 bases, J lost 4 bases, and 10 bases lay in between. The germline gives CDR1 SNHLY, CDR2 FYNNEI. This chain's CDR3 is CASSVSGVNEKLFF. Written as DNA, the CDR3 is TGTGCCAGCAGTGTTAGCGGGGTTAATGAAAAACTGTTTTTT. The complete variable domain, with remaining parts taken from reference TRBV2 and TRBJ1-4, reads EPEVTQTPSHQVTQMGQEVILRCVPISNHLYFYWYRQILGQKVEFLVSFYNNEISEKSEIFDDQFSVERPDGSNFTLKIRSTKLEDSAMYFCASSVSGVNEKLFFGSGTQLSVL.

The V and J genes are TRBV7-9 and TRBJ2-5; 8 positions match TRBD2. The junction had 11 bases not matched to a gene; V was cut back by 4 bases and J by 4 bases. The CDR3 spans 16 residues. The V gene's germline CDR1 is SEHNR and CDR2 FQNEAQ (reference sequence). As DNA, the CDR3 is TGTGCCAGCAGCTCAACTAGGCGGGAGGTTGGAGAGACCCAGTACTTC. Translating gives CASSSTRREVGETQYF.

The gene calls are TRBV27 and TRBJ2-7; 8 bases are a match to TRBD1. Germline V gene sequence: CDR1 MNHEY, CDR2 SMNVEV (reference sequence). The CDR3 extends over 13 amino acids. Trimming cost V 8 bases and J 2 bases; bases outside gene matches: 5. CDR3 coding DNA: TGTGCCAGCCTAGGACAGGGCCCCTACGAGCAGTACTTC. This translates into CASLGQGPYEQYF.

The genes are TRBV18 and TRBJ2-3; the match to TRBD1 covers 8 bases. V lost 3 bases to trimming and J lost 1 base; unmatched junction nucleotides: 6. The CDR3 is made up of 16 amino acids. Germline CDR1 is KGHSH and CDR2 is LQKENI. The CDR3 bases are TGTGCCAGCTCACCTCTGACAGGGGTCCGCACAGATACGCAGTATTTT. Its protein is CASSPLTGVRTDTQYF.

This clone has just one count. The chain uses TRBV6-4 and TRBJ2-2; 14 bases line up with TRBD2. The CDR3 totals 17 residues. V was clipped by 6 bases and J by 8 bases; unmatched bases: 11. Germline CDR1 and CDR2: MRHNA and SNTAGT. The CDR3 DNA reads TGTGCCAGCAGCGGCGGGACTAGCGGGAGTCTTCGAGGGGAGCTGTTTTTT. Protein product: CASSGGTSGSLRGELFF.

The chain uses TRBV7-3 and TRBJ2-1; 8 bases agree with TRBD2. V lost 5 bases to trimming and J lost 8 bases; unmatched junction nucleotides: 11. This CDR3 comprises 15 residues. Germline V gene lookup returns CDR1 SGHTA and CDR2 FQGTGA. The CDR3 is CASSITSGLGDEQFF. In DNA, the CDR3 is TGTGCCAGCAGCATTACTAGCGGCCTTGGAGATGAGCAGTTCTTC.

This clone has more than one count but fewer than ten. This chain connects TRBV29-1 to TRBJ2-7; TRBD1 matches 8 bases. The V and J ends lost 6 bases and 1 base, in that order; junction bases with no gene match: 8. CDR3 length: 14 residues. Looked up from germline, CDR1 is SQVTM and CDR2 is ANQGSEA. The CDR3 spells CSVRTGTGSYEQYF. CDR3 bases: TGCAGCGTAAGGACAGGGACGGGATCCTACGAGCAGTACTTC.